This T cell receptor (beta chain) was documented in a study of blood T cell repertoires in COVID-19. Background on the study: The analysed material was cDNA or gDNA that came from T cells, B-cell-depleted T cells, or PBMCs.

This CDR3 contains 16 residues. Germline-derived CDR1 and CDR2 are SGHTA and FQGNSA. With 5 bases clipped from V and 3 bases from J, the junction kept 8 bases outside the gene matches. Donors in Cohort 3 who had recovered were those with two negative PCRs, healthcare professional clearance, or resolution of their symptoms. Authors' analysis steps: Estimation of nucleated cell counts was performed using reference gene primer amplification. The data were produced by immunoSEQ multiplex PCR, yet TCRdb's version contains in-frame clones alone and is incomplete. That table supplies the V and J calls and clone size; D and trimming were determined from the DNA. The sample has roughly 500,000 clones; over 75% are singletons.

Sample: PBMCs or T cells enriched from blood (not recorded which). The source of this sequence is a woman aged 40 to 55 who had recovered from COVID-19. This chain uses TRBV7-2 with TRBJ1-5, with 9 bases fitting TRBD1. The CDR3 loop is CASSPTGTGNNQPQHF. The CDR3 DNA reads as TGTGCCAGCAGCCCTACGGGGACAGGGAACAATCAGCCCCAGCATTTT. Combining the CDR3 with reference TRBV7-2 and TRBJ1-5 gives the whole variable domain GAGVSQSPSNKVTEKGKDVELRCDPISGHTALYWYRQSLGQGLEFLIYFQGNSAPDKSGLPSDRFSAERTGGSVSTLTIQRTQQEDSAVYLCASSPTGTGNNQPQHFGDGTRLSIL.